This T cell receptor (beta chain) was observed in a study of beta chain features in type 1 diabetes. As every portion of the isolated RNA was reverse transcribed, the sequencing read expressed TCRB transcripts. Method: immunoSEQ multiplex PCR; TCRdb's copy keeps in-frame clones and lacks some. The table shows a few hundred thousand clones, with approximately 14% occurring only once. Trimming took off 2 bases at V and 10 bases at J, with 11 bases between the two ends. Per germline, CDR1 MGHDK and CDR2 SYGVNS. The CDR3 runs to 12 residues. The V call is TRBV25-1, the J call TRBJ1-1; D is unclear. This TCR was sampled from a man aged 30 to 45 in good health. Sequencing was carried out using central memory CD4+ T cells from blood. The CDR3: CASSELTAGAFF. As DNA, the CDR3 is TGTGCCAGCAGTGAACTCACGGCGGGAGCTTTCTTT.